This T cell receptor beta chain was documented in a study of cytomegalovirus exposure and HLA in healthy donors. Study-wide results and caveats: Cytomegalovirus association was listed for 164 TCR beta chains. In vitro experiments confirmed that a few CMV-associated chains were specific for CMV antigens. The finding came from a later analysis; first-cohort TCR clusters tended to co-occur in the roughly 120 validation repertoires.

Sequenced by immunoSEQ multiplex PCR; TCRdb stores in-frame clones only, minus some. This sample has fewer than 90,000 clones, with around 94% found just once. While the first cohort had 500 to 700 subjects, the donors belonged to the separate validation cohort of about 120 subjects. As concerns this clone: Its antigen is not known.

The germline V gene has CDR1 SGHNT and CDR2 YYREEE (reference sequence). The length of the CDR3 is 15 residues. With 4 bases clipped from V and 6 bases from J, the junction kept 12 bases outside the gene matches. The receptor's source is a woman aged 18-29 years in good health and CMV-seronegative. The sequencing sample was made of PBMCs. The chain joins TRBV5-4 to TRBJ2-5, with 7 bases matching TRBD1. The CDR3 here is CASSHNTGTDQTQYF. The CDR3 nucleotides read TGTGCCAGCAGCCACAATACCGGGACAGATCAGACCCAGTACTTC.